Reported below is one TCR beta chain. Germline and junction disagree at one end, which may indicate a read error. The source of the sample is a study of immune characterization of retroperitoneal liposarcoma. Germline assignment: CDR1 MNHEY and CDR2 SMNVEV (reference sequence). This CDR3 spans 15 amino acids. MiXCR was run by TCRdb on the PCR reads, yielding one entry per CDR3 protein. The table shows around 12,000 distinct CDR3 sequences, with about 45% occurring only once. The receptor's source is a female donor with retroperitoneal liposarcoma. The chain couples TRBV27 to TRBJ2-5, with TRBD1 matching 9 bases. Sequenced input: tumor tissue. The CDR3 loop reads CASSSLDRGKEPQYF. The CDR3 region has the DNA TGTGCCAGCAGTTCGCTGGACAGGGGAAAAGAGCCCCAGTACTTC.